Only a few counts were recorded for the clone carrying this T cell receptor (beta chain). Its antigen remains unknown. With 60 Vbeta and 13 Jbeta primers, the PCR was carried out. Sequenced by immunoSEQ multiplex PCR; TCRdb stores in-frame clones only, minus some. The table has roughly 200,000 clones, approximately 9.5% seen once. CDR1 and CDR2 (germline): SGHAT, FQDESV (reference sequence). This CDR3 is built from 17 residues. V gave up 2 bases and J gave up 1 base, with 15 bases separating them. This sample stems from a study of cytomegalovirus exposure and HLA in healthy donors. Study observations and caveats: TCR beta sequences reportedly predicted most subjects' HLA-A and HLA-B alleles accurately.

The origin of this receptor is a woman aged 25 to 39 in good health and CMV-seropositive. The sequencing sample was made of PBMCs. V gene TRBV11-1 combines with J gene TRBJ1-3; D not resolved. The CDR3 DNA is TGTGCCAGCAGCTTAAACAGCTTATCCTTTTCTGGAAACACCATATATTTT. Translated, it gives CASSLNSLSFSGNTIYF.